These 5 T cell receptor beta chains came from one sample sequenced in a study of response to subunit inactivated influenza vaccine listed by TCRdb under 2018. Preparation of the library involved RT-PCR. TCRdb records Illumina HiSeq 2500 as the sequencer. The public sequencing data were trimmed at Q25 with fastp and processed into clonotypes with MiXCR by TCRdb, which kept only in-frame beta chains. All rows with the same CDR3 protein become a single entry with the most common DNA and genes. The sample includes about 540,000 distinct CDR3 sequences, with roughly 23% observed a single time. The ten largest clonotypes hold under 3.5% of the sample. This sample also appeared in a second study, on T cells expressing NK-cell markers. The second paper further reports: TCR beta cDNA libraries were made by 5'RACE template switching that added a universal primer site and unique molecular identifiers.

This material consisted of CD4+ T cells sorted from PBMCs, taken 12 days after vaccination. The receptor source for this set is a man aged 50 to 60 who received an inactivated influenza vaccine. Donor details come from another sample of the same person, matched by shared clones.

This clonotype has just a few counts. The germline gene is not matched at one end of the junction; a read error may be the cause. This sequence joins TRBV30 and TRBJ2-5; D might be TRBD2 (6 bases). The CDR3 is 13 amino acids. Germline-derived CDR1 and CDR2 are GTSNPN and SVGIG (reference sequence). Written as DNA, the CDR3 is TGTGCCTGTAACGCGGGGCCGGGGGAGACCCAATACTTC. Translated: CACNAGPGETQYF.

As concerns this clonotype: Sequence at one end of the junction differs from germline and may be a read error. This chain links TRBV7-7 with TRBJ2-3; a possible D gene is TRBD1 (5 bases). CDR3 length: 17 residues. The germline V gene encodes CDR1 SSHAT and CDR2 FNYEAQ (reference sequence). The CDR3 bases are TGTGCTAGCAGCTTAGGTCAGGGCCCTTTTGGCACAGATACGCAGTATTTT. It codes for CASSLGQGPFGTDTQYF.

This clonotype was recorded at least ten times. The chain links TRBV2 to TRBJ1-1, with no clear D. With 8 bases removed from V and 3 bases from J, the gap between germline ends came to 10 bases. The CDR3 is 12 amino acids. Germline values: CDR1 SNHLY, CDR2 FYNNEI. The CDR3 DNA reads as TGTGCCAGCGGGCAGCCAGACACTGAAGCTTTCTTT. Its protein product is CASGQPDTEAFF.

This clonotype was seen more than once but under ten times. This chain links TRBV20-1 with TRBJ2-7; the match to TRBD1 covers 8 bases. V gave up 0 bases and J gave up 6 bases; unmatched junction bases: 4. The CDR3 extends over 13 amino acids. From germline, CDR1 is DFQATT and CDR2 SNEGSKA (reference sequence). Here the CDR3 DNA reads TGCAGTGCTAGAGACGGACAGGGAACCGAGCAGTACTTC. It yields the protein CSARDGQGTEQYF.

This chain uses TRBV19 with TRBJ2-1; D gene ambiguous. Germline V gene lookup returns CDR1 LNHDA and CDR2 SQIVND (reference sequence). V was trimmed by 7 bases and J by 6 bases, leaving 13 bases between them. CDR3 length equals 13 residues. CDR3 residues: CASNKRTGNEQFF. The CDR3 bases are TGTGCCAGTAATAAGAGGACGGGCAATGAGCAGTTCTTC.